This TCR beta chain is drawn from a study of T cell changes during pregnancy in multiple sclerosis. This CDR3 contains 15 residues. CDR1 and CDR2 from the germline V gene are SGHVS and FNYEAQ. V dropped 4 bases and J dropped 7; count of bases not matched to a gene: 5. TCRdb's copy holds only in-frame clones and misses some; the assay was immunoSEQ multiplex PCR. The sample records 30,000 to 40,000 clones, 88% being singletons. The sample was CD8+ T cells from peripheral blood mononuclear cells, taken in the third trimester of pregnancy. This receptor was obtained from a female donor with multiple sclerosis, enrolled in a pregnancy study. The genes are TRBV7-6 and TRBJ2-1; 12 bases fit TRBD1. DNA of the CDR3: TGTGCCAGCAGCTCTCCGGGACAGGGGGCGAATGAGCAGTTCTTC. The encoded protein is CASSSPGQGANEQFF. The complete variable domain, with remaining parts taken from reference TRBV7-6 and TRBJ2-1, reads GAGVSQSPRYKVTKRGQDVALRCDPISGHVSLYWYRQALGQGPEFLTYFNYEAQQDKSGLPNDRFSAERPEGSISTLTIQRTEQRDSAMYRCASSSPGQGANEQFFGPGTRLTVL.